This passage covers 23 T cell receptor beta chains from one sample sequenced in a study of blood T cell repertoires in COVID-19. Method: immunoSEQ multiplex PCR; TCRdb's copy keeps in-frame clones and lacks some. The data contain about 430,000 clones, more than 80% of them singletons. The sequenced sample was PBMCs or T cells enriched from blood (not recorded which). These receptors originate from a man younger than 45 who had recovered from COVID-19.

This clone was seen only a few times. The rearrangement joins TRBV7-2 to TRBJ2-1; 10 bases line up with TRBD2. Germline CDR1 is SGHTA and CDR2 is FQGNSA. CDR3 size: 17 residues. Trimming took 3 bases from V and 5 from J; bases not matched to a gene: 10. The CDR3 sequence: CASSFPGSGRADNEQFF. For the CDR3, the DNA is TGTGCCAGCAGCTTCCCGGGGAGCGGGAGGGCCGACAATGAGCAGTTCTTC.

This clone was recorded a few times. This sequence joins TRBV19 and TRBJ2-7; a possible D gene is TRBD2 (6 bases). Germline CDR1 LNHDA, CDR2 SQIVND (reference sequence). The CDR3 is made up of 16 amino acids. V dropped 5 bases and J dropped 2 bases, with 19 bases sitting between them. CDR3 bases: TGTGCCAGTAGTCCACTGGGTGGTAGCGGAGCCTACGAGCAGTACTTC. Its protein is CASSPLGGSGAYEQYF.

This chain uses TRBV30 with TRBJ2-1, with TRBD1 matching 11 bases. Trimming cost V 3 bases and J 8 bases; bases outside gene matches: 0. Germline CDR1 is GTSNPN and CDR2 is SVGIG (reference sequence). CDR3 length: 12 amino acids. This CDR3 is CAWRDRGHEQFF. The DNA for the CDR3 is TGTGCCTGGAGGGACAGGGGGCATGAGCAGTTCTTC.

This clone was seen only once. The chain couples TRBV4-1 to TRBJ2-7; tentatively, D is TRBD2 (6 bases). This CDR3 has 15 residues. Germline CDR1 and CDR2: MGHRA and YSYEKL. The V end lost 0 bases, the J end lost 9 bases, and 18 bases lay between the germline ends. CDR3 in amino acids: CASSQDLAGLSGQYF. CDR3 nucleotides: TGCGCCAGCAGCCAAGATCTCGCGGGGCTCTCGGGGCAGTACTTC.

The gene calls are TRBV18 and TRBJ1-5; D remains unclear. There are 12 residues in the CDR3. Germline loops: CDR1 KGHSH, CDR2 LQKENI. The V gene lost 5 bases and the J gene lost 5 bases, with 7 bases spanning the gap. CDR3 coding DNA: TGTGCCAGCTCAAAACAAGATCAGCCCCAGCATTTT. Encoded protein: CASSKQDQPQHF.

The chain links TRBV4-2 to TRBJ1-5; possibly TRBD1 for D (5 bases). V lost 0 bases, J lost 1 base, and 10 bases lay in between. The V gene's germline CDR1 is LGHNA and CDR2 YNFKEQ. The CDR3 has 16 amino acids. Here the CDR3 DNA reads TGTGCCAGCAGCCAAGATTACGGGGGGAGCAATCAGCCCCAGCATTTT. This gives the protein CASSQDYGGSNQPQHF.

With respect to this clone: The identical CDR3 is also encoded by other nucleotide sequences in the sample. V and J are TRBV18 and TRBJ2-5; D uncertain. Looked up from germline, CDR1 is KGHSH and CDR2 is LQKENI. Deletions cut 0 bases from V and 2 bases from J, with 7 bases between. CDR3 length equals 14 residues. The CDR3 loop reads CASSPPSRQETQYF. Here the CDR3 DNA reads TGTGCCAGCTCACCACCTAGTCGGCAAGAGACCCAGTACTTC.

This chain uses TRBV4-1 with TRBJ1-1, with 8 nucleotides matching TRBD1. The germline V gene has CDR1 MGHRA and CDR2 YSYEKL. CDR3 length: 14 residues. The junction had 2 bases not matched to a gene; V was cut back by 4 bases and J by 1 base. The CDR3 loop reads CASSLGQGNTEAFF. The CDR3 DNA sequence: TGCGCCAGCAGCCTTGGACAGGGGAACACTGAAGCTTTCTTT.

The chain employs TRBV28 and TRBJ1-1; 7 nucleotides match TRBD1. Germline trimming cut 5 bases from V and 3 bases from J; bases unmatched to any gene: 3. CDR3 size: 13 residues. Germline V gene lookup returns CDR1 MDHEN and CDR2 SYDVKM. The CDR3 sequence: CASSRGQYTEAFF. The CDR3 bases are TGTGCCAGCAGTCGGGGACAGTACACTGAAGCTTTCTTT.

This chain connects TRBV28 to TRBJ2-5, with 8 bases fitting TRBD2. The CDR3 runs to 15 residues. V lost 7 bases and J lost 5; bases outside the gene matches: 12. CDR1 and CDR2 from the germline V gene are MDHEN and SYDVKM. The CDR3 here is CASTDREGRGETQYF. The CDR3 DNA follows: TGTGCCAGCACAGATCGGGAGGGGAGGGGGGAGACCCAGTACTTC.

The V call is TRBV30, the J call TRBJ2-7; TRBD1 matches at 8 bases. Germline assignment: CDR1 GTSNPN and CDR2 SVGIG (reference sequence). The trim removed 3 bases at V and 6 bases at J, leaving 10 bases unmatched. This CDR3 has 14 amino acids. The CDR3 bases are TGTGCCTGGAGGGGACAGGTCGGGTTGGGCGAGCAGTACTTC. It codes for CAWRGQVGLGEQYF. The full variable domain, rest sourced from reference TRBV30 and TRBJ2-7, is SQTIHQWPATLVQPVGSPLSLECTVEGTSNPNLYWYRQAAGRGLQLLFYSVGIGQISSEVPQNLSASRPQDRQFILSSKKLLLSDSGFYLCAWRGQVGLGEQYFGPGTRLTVT.

This chain links TRBV19 with TRBJ1-1; no definite D call. The CDR3 length is 13 residues. The germline V gene encodes CDR1 LNHDA and CDR2 SQIVND (reference sequence). Trimming shortened V by 10 bases and J by 3 bases, and 15 bases separated the two germline ends. CDR3 loop: CATSEGWDTEAFF. The CDR3 DNA sequence: TGTGCCACCTCGGAGGGCTGGGACACTGAAGCTTTCTTT.

This clone appeared a single time. The rearrangement joins TRBV7-2 to TRBJ2-7; tentative D call: TRBD2 (5 bases). There are 14 residues in the CDR3. CDR1 is SGHTA, CDR2 FQGNSA, per germline. V was trimmed by 0 bases and J by 3 bases, leaving 9 bases between them. CDR3 nucleotide sequence: TGTGCCAGCAGCTTAGCGCAGCGGTTCTACGAGCAGTACTTC. It yields the protein CASSLAQRFYEQYF.

The rearrangement uses TRBV5-6 and TRBJ2-1; 9 nucleotides align to TRBD2. V dropped 4 bases and J dropped 9; count of bases not matched to a gene: 8. Germline assignment: CDR1 SGHDT and CDR2 YYEEEE. CDR3 length equals 14 residues. For the CDR3, the DNA is TGTGCCAGCAGCAAACCGGGACTAGCAAGTGAGCAGTTCTTC. This codes for CASSKPGLASEQFF.

The chain employs TRBV7-2 and TRBJ2-7; no clear D. The CDR3 spans 14 residues. Trimming removed 1 base from V and 5 bases from J, with 12 bases in between. Looked up from germline, CDR1 is SGHTA and CDR2 is FQGNSA. The CDR3 here is CASSLVAGVDEQYF. The CDR3 DNA reads as TGTGCCAGCAGCTTAGTCGCCGGAGTCGACGAGCAGTACTTC.

The rearrangement uses TRBV28 and TRBJ1-1; D is ambiguous. The CDR3 totals 13 residues. Trimming removed 7 bases from V and 0 bases from J, with 9 bases in between. CDR1 is MDHEN and CDR2 is SYDVKM in the germline V gene. The chain's CDR3 is CASIPSVNTEAFF. The CDR3 bases are TGTGCCAGCATTCCCTCAGTGAACACTGAAGCTTTCTTT.

The J gene is TRBJ1-1, the V gene TRBV30; a weak D match, TRBD1 (5 bases). The germline gives CDR1 GTSNPN, CDR2 SVGIG (reference sequence). The V end lost 0 bases, the J end lost 10 bases, and 18 bases lay between the germline ends. The CDR3 covers 14 residues. CDR3: CAWSVMGRDGGAFF. CDR3 sequence (DNA): TGTGCCTGGAGTGTAATGGGCCGCGACGGGGGAGCTTTCTTT.

The chain recombines TRBV15 with TRBJ1-1; 10 nucleotides line up with TRBD1. The CDR3 contains 14 residues. CDR1 and CDR2 (germline): LNHNV, YYDKDF (reference sequence). V was clipped by 6 bases and J by 5 bases; unmatched bases: 6. The CDR3 sequence: CATSSDRGGTEAFF. For the CDR3, the DNA is TGTGCCACCAGTTCGGACAGGGGGGGAACTGAAGCTTTCTTT.

The chain combines TRBV28 with TRBJ2-5; D remains ambiguous. The CDR3 consists of 13 residues. Trimming removed 5 bases at V and 1 base at J, with 8 bases between. CDR1 and CDR2 (germline): MDHEN, SYDVKM. The CDR3 bases are TGTGCCAGCAGTCACCTCGGCCAAGAGACCCAGTACTTC. Protein sequence: CASSHLGQETQYF. Full variable domain (remainder filled in from reference TRBV28 and TRBJ2-5): DVKVTQSSRYLVKRTGEKVFLECVQDMDHENMFWYRQDPGLGLRLIYFSYDVKMKEKGDIPEGYSVSREKKERFSLILESASTNQTSMYLCASSHLGQETQYFGPGTRLLVL.

The chain is built from TRBV18 and TRBJ2-7, with TRBD1 matching over 10 bases. V lost 2 bases, J lost 1 base, and 8 bases stayed unmatched. The CDR3 loop spans 17 amino acids. Germline V gene lookup returns CDR1 KGHSH and CDR2 LQKENI. The CDR3, as DNA: TGTGCCAGCTCACCAAGCGGGACAGGGGAGGTTTCCTACGAGCAGTACTTC. Translated, it gives CASSPSGTGEVSYEQYF.

This sequence joins TRBV28 and TRBJ2-7; the match to TRBD2 covers 9 bases. Germline loops: CDR1 MDHEN, CDR2 SYDVKM. The CDR3 is 15 amino acids. J was trimmed by 2 bases and V by 2 bases; bases with no gene match: 4. CDR3 DNA: TGTGCCAGCAGTTTAACCGGGACTAGCACCTACGAGCAGTACTTC. Translated: CASSLTGTSTYEQYF.

V usage is TRBV3-1 (or the pseudogene TRBV3-2) and J usage is TRBJ2-2; 8 positions agree with TRBD2. Trimming at V came to 4 bases and at J to 2 bases, leaving 6 bases not matched to a gene. The germline V gene has CDR1 LGHDT and CDR2 YNNKEL (reference sequence). The CDR3 spans 16 residues. CDR3 DNA sequence: TGTGCCAGCAGCCTTCGGGGGGGCTCTAACACCGGGGAGCTGTTTTTT. Translation: CASSLRGGSNTGELFF.

As for this clone: At one end, the junction sequence differs from germline, possibly due to a read error. This chain connects TRBV7-9 to TRBJ2-3; 9 bases map to TRBD1. In germline, CDR1 is SEHNR, CDR2 FQNEAQ (reference sequence). This CDR3 has 13 amino acids. CDR3 DNA sequence: TGTGCCAGCAGCACACTAACCGGGACAGGGCACAATTTT. It is translated as CASSTLTGTGHNF.